Below are 25 T cell receptor beta chains sequenced from a single sample in a study of T cells in localized non-small cell lung cancer. Assay: immunoSEQ multiplex PCR; the TCRdb copy retains only in-frame clones and omits some. The table has around 26,000 clones, around 90% seen once. The sequences come from peripheral blood, collected before any cancer treatment. The receptors originated from a woman aged 18-49 years with stage I lung adenocarcinoma.

V usage is TRBV18 and J usage is TRBJ1-1; D perhaps matches TRBD1 (6 bases). From germline, CDR1 is KGHSH and CDR2 LQKENI. The V and J ends lost 4 bases and 0 bases respectively, with 9 bases between them. CDR3 size: 14 residues. The CDR3 loop is CASSRQDMNTEAFF. The CDR3 DNA reads as TGTGCCAGCTCACGACAGGACATGAACACTGAAGCTTTCTTT.

V usage is TRBV15 and J usage is TRBJ2-7; D remains unclear. The CDR3 has 14 amino acids. Germline V gene data show CDR1 as LNHNV and CDR2 as YYDKDF (reference sequence). The V end was cut by 0 bases, the J end by 1 base, with 7 bases between. The CDR3 is CATSRDSESYEQYF. The CDR3 bases are TGTGCCACCAGCAGAGATTCGGAGTCCTACGAGCAGTACTTC. Drawing the rest from reference TRBV15 and TRBJ2-7, the complete variable domain is DAMVIQNPRYQVTQFGKPVTLSCSQTLNHNVMYWYQQKSSQAPKLLFHYYDKDFNNEADTPDNFQSRRPNTSFCFLDIRSPGLGDTAMYLCATSRDSESYEQYFGPGTRLTVT.

The rearrangement joins TRBV19 to TRBJ2-7; D could derive from TRBD1 or TRBD2 (5 bases each). The CDR3 sequence is 14 residues long. Germline V gene data show CDR1 as LNHDA and CDR2 as SQIVND (reference sequence). Trimming removed 6 bases at V and 0 bases at J, with 12 bases between. CDR3 nucleotides: TGTGCCAGTAGAGTGGGACCGAGCTCCTACGAGCAGTACTTC. Protein: CASRVGPSSYEQYF.

In regard to this clone: This CDR3 is also generated by other DNA sequences in the sample. V is TRBV10-2 and J is TRBJ2-7, with a tentative D call TRBD2 (5 bases). The CDR3 loop spans 14 amino acids. V was shortened by 3 bases and J by 2 bases, with 11 bases between the two germline ends. Per germline, CDR1 WSHSY and CDR2 SAAADI. This chain's CDR3 is CASSEVGITYEQYF. The CDR3, as DNA: TGCGCCAGCAGTGAAGTCGGGATTACCTACGAGCAGTACTTC.

This clone was detected once. This rearrangement joins TRBV19 to TRBJ2-1; 12 nucleotides align to TRBD1. Unmatched junction bases numbered 10, after V lost 3 bases and J lost 7 bases. Germline CDR1 LNHDA, CDR2 SQIVND (reference sequence). The length of the CDR3 is 17 residues. The CDR3 region has the DNA TGTGCCAGTAGTATGGGTTCGGGACAGGGGGCGAGAAATGAGCAGTTCTTC. The encoded protein is CASSMGSGQGARNEQFF.

The chain carries TRBV20-1 and TRBJ2-3; D ambiguous. Trimming stripped 5 bases from V and 11 bases from J, with 14 bases between. The CDR3 loop spans 11 amino acids. Germline CDR1 reads DFQATT; CDR2 reads SNEGSKA (reference sequence). The CDR3 coding sequence is TGCAGTGCTTTGGACCCCTCGGGGCAGTATTTT. Amino acids: CSALDPSGQYF.

This clone occurred once. This sequence joins TRBV2 and TRBJ1-4, with D perhaps TRBD1 (6 bases). V gave up 4 bases and J gave up 5 bases, with 8 bases separating them. The CDR3 sequence is 13 residues long. Germline V gene data show CDR1 as SNHLY and CDR2 as FYNNEI. The CDR3: CASSGTENEKLFF. The CDR3 DNA reads as TGTGCCAGCAGTGGGACAGAAAATGAAAAACTGTTTTTT.

The chain recombines TRBV28 with TRBJ2-7; 10 bases fit TRBD1. This CDR3 is built from 16 residues. Germline CDR1 reads MDHEN; CDR2 reads SYDVKM. After removal of 2 bases from V and 6 bases from J, the junction contained 10 bases not matched to a gene. The CDR3 DNA sequence: TGTGCCAGCAGTTTAGCCCCGGGACAGGGGTCAGCCGAGCAGTACTTC. Translation gives CASSLAPGQGSAEQYF.

The rearrangement joins TRBV7-3 to TRBJ1-3; D not certain. V dropped 5 bases and J dropped 2 bases, with 7 bases sitting between them. CDR1 and CDR2 from the germline V gene are SGHTA and FQGTGA. The CDR3 runs 13 residues. The CDR3 DNA sequence: TGTGCCAGCAGCCCTGGAACTGGAAACACCATATATTTT. Translated: CASSPGTGNTIYF.

The rearrangement joins TRBV19 to TRBJ2-6; 9 nucleotides agree with TRBD2. The ends lost 5 bases at V and 0 bases at J; junction bases unmatched: 5. The CDR3 is made up of 17 amino acids. Germline CDR1 and CDR2: LNHDA and SQIVND (reference sequence). CDR3: CASSPSAGGSGANVLTF. CDR3 nucleotide sequence: TGTGCCAGTAGTCCCTCAGCGGGAGGCTCTGGGGCCAACGTCCTGACTTTC.

CDR3 coding DNA: TGTTTGTCAGAGAGCTCTGGGGCCAACGTCCTGACTTTC. Protein sequence: CLSESSGANVLTF. This chain uses TRBV11-2 with TRBJ2-6; unclear D gene. This CDR3 region has 13 residues. Germline loops: CDR1 SGHAT, CDR2 FQNNGV.

The chain has TRBV2 and TRBJ2-1, with 9 nucleotides matching TRBD2. The CDR3 has 16 residues. Germline lookup yields CDR1 SNHLY and CDR2 FYNNEI. V shed 8 bases, J shed 7 bases, and the junction held 15 bases outside the gene matches. The CDR3 DNA reads as TGTGCCAGCCGGAAAAAGGGGGCTAGCGGGGCAAATGAGCAGTTCTTC. This sequence encodes CASRKKGASGANEQFF.

The chain combines TRBV6-7 with TRBJ2-1; 12 bases line up with TRBD2. TRBV6-7 is labeled an ORF, and its function is uncertain. Germline trimming cut 2 bases from V and 12 bases from J; bases unmatched to any gene: 8. The CDR3 has 15 residues. DNA of the CDR3: TGTGCCAGCAGTTACGCTCCTAGCGGGAGGGTGGGGCAGTTCTTC. Amino acid sequence: CASSYAPSGRVGQFF.

This clone was observed once. This rearrangement joins TRBV15 to TRBJ1-1; the D gene is possibly TRBD1 (6 bases). Germline CDR1 and CDR2: LNHNV and YYDKDF (reference sequence). The germline V and J ends were trimmed by 2 bases and 3 bases, with 7 bases remaining between them. The CDR3 sequence is 13 residues long. The CDR3: CATSRNRDTEAFF. The CDR3, as DNA: TGTGCCACCAGCAGAAACAGGGACACTGAAGCTTTCTTT.

The chain couples TRBV2 to TRBJ2-1; 11 bases align to TRBD2. CDR3 length equals 16 residues. Trimming cost V 6 bases and J 7 bases; bases outside gene matches: 11. Germline V gene sequence: CDR1 SNHLY, CDR2 FYNNEI. CDR3 in amino acids: CASRLNLAGGRNEQFF. The DNA for the CDR3 is TGTGCCAGCAGACTTAACCTAGCGGGAGGACGGAATGAGCAGTTCTTC.

The chain combines TRBV21-1 with TRBJ1-2; the D call in the table, TRBD1, was not verified against the DNA. TRBV21-1 is a pseudogene segment. The CDR3 extends over 15 amino acids. In DNA, the CDR3 is TGTGTCAGCAGCAACCGACAGGGCCAGGACTATGGCTACACCTTC. It encodes CVSSNRQGQDYGYTF.

The genes are TRBV11-3 and TRBJ2-1; D remains unclear. From germline, CDR1 is SGHNT and CDR2 YENEEA. This CDR3 has 14 residues. The ends were cut back, 1 base at V and 3 bases at J, with 7 bases in the middle. As DNA, the CDR3 is TGTGCCAGCAGCTTAGTGGGAAGCTACAATGAGCAGTTCTTC. It is translated as CASSLVGSYNEQFF.

The rearrangement joins TRBV5-4 to TRBJ1-3; D is perhaps TRBD1 (6 bases). Trimming cost V 0 bases and J 3 bases, with 13 bases left between them. Germline V lookup: CDR1 SGHNT, CDR2 YYREEE (reference sequence). CDR3 size: 16 residues. The CDR3 coding sequence is TGTGCCAGCAGCTTGGCCGGGGGGCAAGTTGGAAACACCATATATTTT. Translated, it gives CASSLAGGQVGNTIYF.

The rearrangement uses TRBV6-1 and TRBJ2-1; D gene unclear. Germline CDR1 MNHNS, CDR2 SASEGT. The CDR3 has 11 residues. Trimming cost V 5 bases and J 8 bases, with 7 bases left between them. Written as DNA, the CDR3 is TGTGCCAGCAGTCAGTGGTATGAGCAGTTCTTC. Its translation: CASSQWYEQFF.

The genes are TRBV7-9 and TRBJ1-2; 9 positions match TRBD1. The CDR3 has 17 residues. Germline V CDR1 and CDR2: SEHNR, FQNEAQ (reference sequence). V dropped 4 bases and J dropped 4; count of bases not matched to a gene: 13. The CDR3, as DNA: TGTGCCAGCAGCTACGGGACAGGGAAGGTATTGGGCTATGGCTACACCTTC. This codes for CASSYGTGKVLGYGYTF.

The genes are TRBV10-2 and TRBJ2-3, with TRBD1 identical over 8 bases. Germline CDR1 reads WSHSY; CDR2 reads SAAADI. The CDR3 runs to 17 residues. V dropped 3 bases and J dropped 2; count of bases not matched to a gene: 10. DNA of the CDR3: TGCGCCAGCAGTGACCGGGGACAGGCCATTTACACAGATACGCAGTATTTT. Translation gives CASSDRGQAIYTDTQYF.

This chain connects TRBV6-6 to TRBJ1-5, with D uncertain. There are 15 residues in the CDR3. CDR1 and CDR2 (germline): MNHNY, SVGAGI (reference sequence). V shed 8 bases and J shed 3 bases, with 17 bases lying between them. CDR3 sequence: CASWLGQAHNQPQHF. CDR3 sequence (DNA): TGTGCCAGCTGGCTTGGGCAGGCGCACAATCAGCCCCAGCATTTT.

J is TRBJ1-1 and V is TRBV9, with a weak D call TRBD1 (6 bases). CDR3 size: 15 residues. Trimming left V 3 bases short and J 3 bases short, with 15 bases between. Germline values: CDR1 SGDLS, CDR2 YYNGEE. The CDR3 DNA is TGTGCCAGCAGCGCACTACAGGGTCTGTACACTGAAGCTTTCTTT. Translated, it gives CASSALQGLYTEAFF.

This clone came up once. The V and J genes are TRBV5-6 and TRBJ1-2; D remains ambiguous. V lost 4 bases to trimming and J lost 8 bases, with 18 bases between them. The germline gives CDR1 SGHDT, CDR2 YYEEEE. CDR3 length: 14 residues. This CDR3 is CASSRVKVEYGYTF. The CDR3 bases are TGTGCCAGCAGCCGGGTGAAGGTAGAGTACGGCTACACCTTC.

The chain carries TRBV11-3 and TRBJ2-1, with no clear D. CDR1 is SGHNT and CDR2 is YENEEA in the germline V gene. The CDR3 runs to 15 residues. Trimming removed 3 bases from V and 1 base from J, with 10 bases in between. The CDR3 spells CASSFPLKSYNEQFF. The CDR3 coding sequence is TGTGCCAGCAGCTTTCCCTTAAAGTCCTACAATGAGCAGTTCTTC.